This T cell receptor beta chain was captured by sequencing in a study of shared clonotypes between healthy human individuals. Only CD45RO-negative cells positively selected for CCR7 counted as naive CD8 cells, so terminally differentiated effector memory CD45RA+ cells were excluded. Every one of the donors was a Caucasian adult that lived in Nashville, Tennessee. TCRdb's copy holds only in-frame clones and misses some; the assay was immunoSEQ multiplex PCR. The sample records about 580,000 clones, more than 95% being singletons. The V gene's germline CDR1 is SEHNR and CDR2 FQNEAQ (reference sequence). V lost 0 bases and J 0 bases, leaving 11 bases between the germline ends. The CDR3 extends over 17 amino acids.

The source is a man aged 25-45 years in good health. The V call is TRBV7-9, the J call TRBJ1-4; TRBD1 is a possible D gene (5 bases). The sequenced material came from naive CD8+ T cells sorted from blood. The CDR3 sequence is CASSLAGEIATNEKLFF. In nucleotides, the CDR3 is TGTGCCAGCAGCTTAGCGGGGGAGATTGCAACTAATGAAAAACTGTTTTTT.